This passage covers 12 T cell receptor beta chains from one sample sequenced in a study of blood T cell repertoires in COVID-19. TCRdb's table, derived via immunoSEQ multiplex PCR, lists solely in-frame clones and lacks some. This sample carries 200,000 to 250,000 clones, around 81% of them seen once, and the ten largest clones take around 7%. The sequencing sample was made of peripheral blood. The receptors derive from a woman of 80 years or more with COVID-19, enrolled during active disease.

The V call is TRBV7-9, the J call TRBJ2-7; D may be TRBD2 (5 bases). The CDR3 has 14 residues. Trimming stripped 3 bases from V and 0 bases from J, with 9 bases between. Germline values: CDR1 SEHNR, CDR2 FQNEAQ (reference sequence). This chain's CDR3 is CASSLSGSSYEQYF. In DNA form, the CDR3 reads TGTGCCAGCAGCTTGTCGGGGTCCTCCTACGAGCAGTACTTC.

This chain joins TRBV12-3 or TRBV12-4 and TRBJ1-1, with a tentative D call TRBD1 (5 bases). The CDR3 length is 11 residues. V was trimmed by 2 bases and J by 7 bases, leaving 5 bases between them. Here the CDR3 reads CASSLRGEAFF. The CDR3 DNA is TGTGCCAGCAGTTTAAGGGGTGAAGCTTTCTTT.

This sequence joins TRBV18 and TRBJ1-2, with 7 bases that match TRBD1. The CDR3 is 17 amino acids. The germline V gene encodes CDR1 KGHSH and CDR2 LQKENI. Unmatched junction bases numbered 17, after V lost 1 base and J lost 9 bases. The CDR3: CASSPRPASAGGDSYTF. The CDR3, as DNA: TGTGCCAGCTCACCACGGCCCGCCAGTGCAGGGGGAGACAGCTACACCTTC.

The chain recombines TRBV2 with TRBJ1-1; 9 nucleotides line up with TRBD1. Losses at the gene ends were 4 bases for V and 5 bases for J; bases not matched to a gene: 11. The CDR3 is 16 residues long. Germline CDR1 is SNHLY and CDR2 is FYNNEI. The chain's CDR3 is CASSVGTGRVVTEAFF. Here the CDR3 DNA reads TGTGCCAGCAGTGTCGGGACAGGGAGGGTGGTGACTGAAGCTTTCTTT.

The rearrangement links TRBV7-2 to TRBJ2-3; 7 bases map to TRBD2. V lost 1 base and J lost 4; bases outside the gene matches: 2. The CDR3 has 14 amino acids. The germline gives CDR1 SGHTA, CDR2 FQGNSA. For the CDR3, the DNA is TGTGCCAGCAGCTTAGGGGGAGGGGCAGATACGCAGTATTTT. Its protein is CASSLGGGADTQYF.

The rearrangement uses TRBV2 and TRBJ1-1, with 7 bases matching TRBD1. In germline, CDR1 is SNHLY, CDR2 FYNNEI. The CDR3 is made up of 16 amino acids. The junction had 10 bases not matched to a gene; V was cut back by 6 bases and J by 0 bases. CDR3 sequence: CASRSYRGTVNTEAFF. The CDR3 bases are TGTGCCAGCAGGTCTTACAGGGGCACCGTGAACACTGAAGCTTTCTTT.

The chain is built from TRBV7-2 and TRBJ1-1; D ambiguous. The V and J ends lost 6 bases and 3 bases respectively, with 11 bases between them. Germline values: CDR1 SGHTA, CDR2 FQGNSA. CDR3 length: 13 amino acids. CDR3 sequence: CASSGQPYTEAFF. DNA of the CDR3: TGTGCCAGCAGTGGGCAGCCCTACACTGAAGCTTTCTTT.

This chain uses TRBV25-1 with TRBJ1-4; the D gene is possibly TRBD1 (6 bases). The germline V and J ends were trimmed by 8 bases and 7 bases, with 14 bases remaining between them. Germline assignment: CDR1 MGHDK and CDR2 SYGVNS. The CDR3 is made up of 13 amino acids. CDR3 sequence: CASRRQDREKLFF. The CDR3 region has the DNA TGTGCCAGCCGACGACAGGACCGTGAAAAACTGTTTTTT.

This clone was recorded only once. V usage is TRBV14 and J usage is TRBJ2-2; 9 bases match TRBD1. Germline V lookup: CDR1 SGHDN, CDR2 FVKESK. The length of the CDR3 is 16 residues. V lost 4 bases and J lost 0; bases outside the gene matches: 3. Here the CDR3 reads CASSPWTGANTGELFF. The DNA of the CDR3 is TGTGCCAGCAGCCCTTGGACAGGGGCGAACACCGGGGAGCTGTTTTTT.

The rearrangement joins TRBV5-1 to TRBJ1-1; 8 nucleotides agree with TRBD1. The length of the CDR3 is 13 residues. Germline lookup yields CDR1 SGHRS and CDR2 YFSETQ. With V trimmed by 8 bases and J by 2 bases, 5 bases remained unmatched. DNA for the CDR3: TGCGCCAGTTCGGGACAGGACAACACTGAAGCTTTCTTT. It specifies CASSGQDNTEAFF.

The genes are TRBV14 and TRBJ1-4, with D possibly TRBD1 on 5 matching bases. Trimming cost V 0 bases and J 7 bases, with 15 bases left between them. The germline V gene has CDR1 SGHDN and CDR2 FVKESK. This CDR3 contains 16 residues. The CDR3 sequence is CASSQDLIRATEKLFF. As DNA, the CDR3 is TGTGCCAGCAGCCAAGATCTAATCAGGGCGACTGAAAAACTGTTTTTT.

V and J are TRBV2 and TRBJ2-5, with 10 positions matching TRBD2. V trimming: 7 bases; J trimming: 0 bases; junction bases outside the gene matches: 2. CDR3 length: 14 residues. Germline values: CDR1 SNHLY, CDR2 FYNNEI. This CDR3 is CASNLAGDQETQYF. Here the CDR3 DNA reads TGTGCCAGCAACCTAGCGGGGGACCAAGAGACCCAGTACTTC.